This T cell receptor (beta chain) was observed in a study of neurological immune-mediated disorders. From germline, CDR1 is SEHNR and CDR2 FQNEAQ (reference sequence). Trimming stripped 1 base from V and 7 bases from J, with 14 bases between. The CDR3 has 14 amino acids. Findings of the study overall: The study found the most TCR clonal expansion in HTLV-1-associated myelopathy and the least in multiple sclerosis, below healthy controls. Phylogenetic grouping placed 18 of 34 multiple sclerosis patients' repertoires in one related-CDR3 cluster, a possible signature.

The team produced cDNA through 5'RACE using 10-nucleotide random UMIs. TCRdb independently ran MiXCR on the 5' RACE reads; one entry per CDR3 protein. The sample shows 80,000 to 95,000 distinct CDR3 sequences, under 4.5% of them seen only once. This clonotype came up many times. The antigen is undetermined. The sample taken for sequencing was PBMCs. The V and J genes are TRBV7-9 and TRBJ2-7; unclear D gene. This sequence was found in a woman in her forties or fifties with multiple sclerosis. In DNA, the CDR3 is TGTGCCAGCAGCTTAGTAATGCAGATACAAGAGCAGTACTTC. This codes for CASSLVMQIQEQYF.